These 31 T cell receptor beta chains originate from one sample sequenced in a study of technical replicates of blood from several donors. Sequenced by immunoSEQ multiplex PCR; TCRdb stores in-frame clones only, minus some. The data show about 14,000 clones, 80% seen once. Material: PBMCs. These receptors all come from a human donor in good health.

This clone was picked up one time. The CDR3 sequence is CASSVRGLAGVEDTQYF. CDR3 in DNA: TGCGCCAGCAGCGTCCGTGGACTAGCGGGAGTTGAAGATACGCAGTATTTT. The V call is TRBV5-1, the J call TRBJ2-3; TRBD2 matches 13 bases. The CDR3 runs to 17 residues. Germline CDR1 and CDR2: SGHRS and YFSETQ. Trimming at V came to 4 bases and at J to 5 bases, leaving 10 bases not matched to a gene. Full variable domain (remainder filled in from reference TRBV5-1 and TRBJ2-3): KAGVTQTPRYLIKTRGQQVTLSCSPISGHRSVSWYQQTPGQGLQFLFEYFSETQRNKGNFPGRFSGRQFSNSRSEMNVSTLELGDSALYLCASSVRGLAGVEDTQYFGPGTRLTVL.

The chain uses TRBV5-1 and TRBJ1-4; D call uncertain. The V and J ends lost 7 bases and 3 bases respectively, with 19 bases between them. CDR1 and CDR2 (germline): SGHRS, YFSETQ. CDR3 length: 16 amino acids. The CDR3 bases are TGCGCCAGCCCCCCGGAATCTTGGACTTCTAATGAAAAACTGTTTTTT. This sequence encodes CASPPESWTSNEKLFF.

In its sample, this clone was seen a few times. The V gene is TRBV15, the J gene TRBJ2-1; 10 nucleotides line up with TRBD2. There are 16 residues in the CDR3. J was trimmed by 0 bases and V by 10 bases; bases with no gene match: 9. The germline CDR1 and CDR2 sequences are LNHNV and YYDKDF (reference sequence). CDR3 region: CAIGTSATSSYNEQFF. For the CDR3, the DNA is TGTGCCATAGGGACTAGCGCCACGAGCTCCTACAATGAGCAGTTCTTC.

The rearrangement joins TRBV21-1 to TRBJ2-5; the table's D call of TRBD2 was not tested on the DNA. TRBV21-1 corresponds to a pseudogene. This CDR3 has 16 amino acids. The CDR3 spells CASSKPGGTSRETQYF. CDR3 bases: TGTGCCAGCAGCAAACCAGGAGGGACTAGCAGGGAGACCCAGTACTTC.

The genes are TRBV4-1 and TRBJ2-1; D possibly corresponds to TRBD1 (5 bases). Germline CDR1 MGHRA, CDR2 YSYEKL. V lost 0 bases, J lost 5 bases, and 11 bases lay in between. CDR3 length: 15 amino acids. CDR3 DNA: TGCGCCAGCAGCCAAGAAATCCGCAGGGACAATGAGCAGTTCTTC. It translates to CASSQEIRRDNEQFF.

The chain joins TRBV5-1 to TRBJ2-7, with TRBD1 identical over 7 bases. There are 14 residues in the CDR3. Germline CDR1 SGHRS, CDR2 YFSETQ. J was trimmed by 4 bases and V by 0 bases; bases with no gene match: 4. CDR3 region: CASSLGDSGYEQYF. CDR3 nucleotides: TGCGCCAGCAGCTTGGGGGACAGTGGATACGAGCAGTACTTC.

The rearrangement links TRBV28 to TRBJ2-3, with D maybe TRBD1 (5 bases). V was cut by 6 bases and J by 4 bases, with 17 bases left in between. Germline-derived CDR1 and CDR2 are MDHEN and SYDVKM. The CDR3 covers 15 residues. In DNA form, the CDR3 reads TGTGCCAGCAGAACGAATTGGGGCTGGGCAGATACGCAGTATTTT. Protein sequence: CASRTNWGWADTQYF. Together with reference TRBV28 and TRBJ2-3, the CDR3 gives the full variable domain: DVKVTQSSRYLVKRTGEKVFLECVQDMDHENMFWYRQDPGLGLRLIYFSYDVKMKEKGDIPEGYSVSREKKERFSLILESASTNQTSMYLCASRTNWGWADTQYFGPGTRLTVL.

V is TRBV7-2 and J is TRBJ2-7; no definite D call. This CDR3 has 14 amino acids. Trimming pared 1 base from V and 1 base from J, leaving 8 bases between. Germline V lookup: CDR1 SGHTA, CDR2 FQGNSA. The CDR3 DNA reads TGTGCCAGCAGCTTAGAAGTAACATCCTACGAGCAGTACTTC. Translating it yields CASSLEVTSYEQYF.

V and J are TRBV13 and TRBJ2-2, with D unresolved. In germline, CDR1 is PRHDT, CDR2 FYEKMQ (reference sequence). This CDR3 spans 14 amino acids. V was clipped by 5 bases and J by 3 bases, with 10 bases between them. The CDR3, as DNA: TGTGCCAGCAGCCTCGACTCAGACACCGGGGAGCTGTTTTTT. It codes for CASSLDSDTGELFF.

J is TRBJ1-1 and V is TRBV28; D is perhaps TRBD1 (5 bases). The V end lost 8 bases, the J end lost 3 bases, and 16 bases lay between the germline ends. The germline gives CDR1 MDHEN, CDR2 SYDVKM. The CDR3 totals 14 residues. The CDR3 region is CASGVGASYTEAFF. The CDR3 DNA reads TGTGCCAGCGGTGTAGGGGCTTCATACACTGAAGCTTTCTTT.

The chain uses TRBV10-3 and TRBJ1-5; TRBD1 matches at 9 bases. The J segment lost 7 bases and the V segment lost 2 bases, leaving 12 bases of the junction unmatched. CDR1 and CDR2 from the germline V gene are ENHRY and SYGVKD. The CDR3 runs to 17 residues. CDR3 coding DNA: TGTGCCATCAGTGAGACAGAACCGGGACAGGGAAAACAGCCCCAGCATTTT. Translation: CAISETEPGQGKQPQHF.

The chain is built from TRBV19 and TRBJ2-3, with D perhaps TRBD2 (6 bases). V was clipped by 1 base and J by 4 bases, with 9 bases between them. The CDR3 loop spans 14 amino acids. In germline, CDR1 is LNHDA, CDR2 SQIVND (reference sequence). The CDR3 DNA reads as TGTGCCAGTAGTATAGCGGGAGTGGCAGATACGCAGTATTTT. This translates into CASSIAGVADTQYF.

V is TRBV6-1 and J is TRBJ2-7; D might be TRBD1 (5 bases). Germline lookup yields CDR1 MNHNS and CDR2 SASEGT. V lost 6 bases, J lost 1 base, and 10 bases lay in between. This CDR3 contains 13 residues. The CDR3 loop reads CASRMGPSYEQYF. The CDR3 region has the DNA TGTGCCAGCAGGATGGGGCCATCCTACGAGCAGTACTTC.

This clone came up a few times. J is TRBJ2-2 and V is TRBV5-1; maybe TRBD2 (5 bases). Germline values: CDR1 SGHRS, CDR2 YFSETQ. The V and J ends lost 4 bases and 7 bases respectively, with 20 bases between them. This CDR3 is built from 16 residues. CDR3 nucleotides: TGCGCCAGCAGCCTCGTTACGGGAAACGTGGGCGGGGAGCTGTTTTTT. It yields the protein CASSLVTGNVGGELFF.

This sequence joins TRBV6-6 and TRBJ2-3; D is undetermined. The length of the CDR3 is 14 residues. Germline V gene lookup returns CDR1 MNHNY and CDR2 SVGAGI (reference sequence). The V gene lost 5 bases and the J gene lost 3 bases, with 12 bases spanning the gap. The CDR3 coding sequence is TGTGCCAGCAGTCTCTCGACTGGTACAGATACGCAGTATTTT. Translation: CASSLSTGTDTQYF.

The genes are TRBV7-3 and TRBJ2-2, with a weak D call TRBD1 (6 bases). This CDR3 has 13 amino acids. CDR1 is SGHTA and CDR2 is FQGTGA in the germline V gene. Between the trimmed V and J ends, which lost 5 bases and 4 bases, there was a span of 8 bases. CDR3: CASSRQATGELFF. Written as DNA, the CDR3 is TGTGCCAGCAGCCGACAGGCCACCGGGGAGCTGTTTTTT.

This clone was seen only a few times. V and J are TRBV4-1 and TRBJ1-2, with 9 bases that match TRBD1. After removal of 2 bases from V and 3 bases from J, the junction contained 4 bases not matched to a gene. Germline V gene sequence: CDR1 MGHRA, CDR2 YSYEKL. The CDR3 is 15 residues long. The CDR3 here is CASSQLQGADYGYTF. CDR3 sequence (DNA): TGCGCCAGCAGCCAACTACAGGGGGCGGACTATGGCTACACCTTC.

The V gene is TRBV19, the J gene TRBJ1-1, with D possibly TRBD1 on 5 matching bases. The germline gives CDR1 LNHDA, CDR2 SQIVND (reference sequence). Between the trimmed V and J ends, which lost 0 bases and 3 bases, there was a span of 5 bases. The CDR3 is made up of 13 amino acids. The CDR3 reads CASSIDRDTEAFF. CDR3 nucleotide sequence: TGTGCCAGTAGTATAGACAGGGACACTGAAGCTTTCTTT.

This chain joins TRBV5-6 and TRBJ1-5; TRBD1 matches 10 bases. The germline CDR1 and CDR2 sequences are SGHDT and YYEEEE. With 5 bases clipped from V and 3 bases from J, the junction kept 8 bases outside the gene matches. The CDR3 is made up of 16 amino acids. CDR3 sequence (DNA): TGTGCCAGCAGTCACACCGGGACAGGGGACAATCAGCCCCAGCATTTT. It translates to CASSHTGTGDNQPQHF.

The genes are TRBV18 and TRBJ2-1; tentative D call: TRBD2 (5 bases). Trimming took 3 bases from V and 8 from J, leaving 14 bases between them. The CDR3 spans 14 residues. Germline CDR1 and CDR2: KGHSH and LQKENI. CDR3 nucleotide sequence: TGTGCCAGCTCACCGGACCCGGGCGGGTATGAGCAGTTCTTC. It is translated as CASSPDPGGYEQFF.

The chain couples TRBV28 to TRBJ2-7; TRBD2 agrees at 8 bases. The length of the CDR3 is 14 residues. V trimming: 7 bases; J trimming: 1 base; junction bases outside the gene matches: 6. Germline lookup yields CDR1 MDHEN and CDR2 SYDVKM. The CDR3 sequence: CASMEAGVSYEQYF. DNA of the CDR3: TGTGCCAGCATGGAAGCGGGGGTATCCTACGAGCAGTACTTC.

The rearrangement joins TRBV28 to TRBJ1-2, with 7 bases that match TRBD1. V dropped 6 bases and J dropped 8; count of bases not matched to a gene: 9. Germline V CDR1 and CDR2: MDHEN, SYDVKM. This CDR3 contains 13 residues. CDR3 coding DNA: TGTGCCAGCAGCCCTCTGGACAGGCAGGGCTACACCTTC. It is translated as CASSPLDRQGYTF.

This clone was seen a few times. This chain links TRBV7-9 with TRBJ2-2; 8 positions agree with TRBD2. The CDR3 has 15 residues. CDR1 is SEHNR, CDR2 FQNEAQ, per germline (reference sequence). Trimming at V came to 5 bases and at J to 5 bases, leaving 7 bases not matched to a gene. CDR3 sequence: CASSPTSGDTGELFF. In DNA, the CDR3 is TGTGCCAGCAGCCCTACTAGCGGAGATACCGGGGAGCTGTTTTTT.

The CDR3 region has the DNA TGTGCCAGCAGCTTGGATCCAGGGGGCGGTTACGAGCAGTACTTC. Amino acid sequence: CASSLDPGGGYEQYF. The chain recombines TRBV5-4 with TRBJ2-7, with TRBD1 matching over 8 bases. Looked up from germline, CDR1 is SGHNT and CDR2 is YYREEE (reference sequence). The length of the CDR3 is 15 residues. With V trimmed by 0 bases and J by 4 bases, 6 bases remained unmatched.

The gene calls are TRBV29-1 and TRBJ2-7, with TRBD1 identical over 10 bases. V was clipped by 4 bases and J by 5 bases; unmatched bases: 11. The CDR3 contains 15 residues. Germline values: CDR1 SQVTM, CDR2 ANQGSEA. CDR3 sequence: CSVGVWDRGRDEQYF. DNA of the CDR3: TGCAGCGTTGGCGTCTGGGACAGGGGACGAGACGAGCAGTACTTC.

The rearrangement joins TRBV18 to TRBJ2-5; TRBD2 is a possible D gene (5 bases). The CDR3 loop spans 16 amino acids. Germline V gives CDR1 KGHSH, CDR2 LQKENI. V lost 2 bases to trimming and J lost 4 bases, with 17 bases between them. CDR3 loop: CASSPTRATPRETQYF. DNA of the CDR3: TGTGCCAGCTCACCAACGAGGGCCACACCAAGAGAGACCCAGTACTTC.

V is TRBV5-1 and J is TRBJ2-3, with TRBD2 matching over 11 bases. This CDR3 is built from 14 residues. Per germline, CDR1 SGHRS and CDR2 YFSETQ. Germline trimming cut 8 bases from V and 0 bases from J; bases unmatched to any gene: 2. CDR3 DNA: TGCGCCAGTCGACTAGCGGGAAGCACAGATACGCAGTATTTT. Protein product: CASRLAGSTDTQYF.

This clone was detected only once. The rearrangement links TRBV5-1 to TRBJ2-7; possible D gene TRBD1, 6 bases. Looked up from germline, CDR1 is SGHRS and CDR2 is YFSETQ. The V and J ends lost 1 base and 3 bases respectively, with 11 bases between them. This CDR3 comprises 14 residues. DNA for the CDR3: TGCGCCAGCAGCTTGTCGACAGGCCGCTACGAGCAGTACTTC. It codes for CASSLSTGRYEQYF. The full variable domain, rest sourced from reference TRBV5-1 and TRBJ2-7, is KAGVTQTPRYLIKTRGQQVTLSCSPISGHRSVSWYQQTPGQGLQFLFEYFSETQRNKGNFPGRFSGRQFSNSRSEMNVSTLELGDSALYLCASSLSTGRYEQYFGPGTRLTVT.

The V and J genes are TRBV29-1 and TRBJ2-2, with 7 bases aligning to TRBD2. Germline V lookup: CDR1 SQVTM, CDR2 ANQGSEA. V shed 1 base and J 3 bases; nucleotides not matched to a gene: 5. The CDR3 covers 15 residues. CDR3 loop: CSVEVGGSYTGELFF. CDR3 in DNA: TGCAGCGTTGAAGTGGGGGGGAGTTACACCGGGGAGCTGTTTTTT.

V and J are TRBV6-1 and TRBJ2-2, with D perhaps matching TRBD2 (5 bases). V dropped 3 bases and J dropped 0 bases, with 11 bases sitting between them. The CDR3 has 16 amino acids. CDR1 is MNHNS and CDR2 is SASEGT in the germline V gene. For the CDR3, the DNA is TGTGCCAGCAGTGACACGGGAATGTCGAACACCGGGGAGCTGTTTTTT. Translated, it gives CASSDTGMSNTGELFF.

This chain uses TRBV18 with TRBJ1-2, with D unclear. V shed 6 bases and J shed 4 bases, with 12 bases lying between them. This CDR3 is 13 amino acids long. Germline-derived CDR1 and CDR2 are KGHSH and LQKENI. In DNA, the CDR3 is TGTGCCAGCTCTCCCACTTCAACCTATGGCTACACCTTC. Its protein is CASSPTSTYGYTF.